This TCR beta chain was captured by sequencing in a study of technical replicates of blood from a handful of donors. This clone was found once. Method: immunoSEQ multiplex PCR; TCRdb's copy keeps in-frame clones and lacks some. The sample records some 30,000 clones, just over 90% being singletons. The CDR3 consists of 13 residues. CDR1 SGHAT and CDR2 FQNNGV come from the germline V gene. Trimming removed 6 bases at V and 5 bases at J, with 10 bases between. The origin of this receptor is a human donor in good health. Some clones in this sample may be carry-over from other donors' samples. Sequenced material: PBMCs. The rearrangement uses TRBV11-2 and TRBJ2-2; D possibly corresponds to TRBD2 (5 bases). Here the CDR3 DNA reads TGTGCCAGCAGTCCCAGGAGGACCGGGGAGCTGTTTTTT. Translating it yields CASSPRRTGELFF.